These 25 T cell receptor beta chains originate from one sample sequenced in a study of T cell responses to AZD1222 COVID-19 vaccine. Sequencing used immunoSEQ multiplex PCR; TCRdb keeps in-frame clones, though not all of them. The sample contains approximately 60,000 clones, 80% to 90% of which appear only once. The sequencing here drew on peripheral blood, taken 28 days after the second AZD1222 dose. Every receptor here comes from an adult who received the AZD1222 COVID-19 vaccine.

The genes are TRBV9 and TRBJ1-5, with 8 bases matching TRBD1. V was pared by 5 bases and J by 7 bases, with 8 bases of the junction left unmatched. CDR1 SGDLS and CDR2 YYNGEE come from the germline V gene. The CDR3 sequence is 14 residues long. CDR3 residues: CASSPGQGGQPQHF. In nucleotides, the CDR3 is TGTGCCAGCAGTCCAGGACAGGGCGGCCAGCCCCAGCATTTT.

V is TRBV5-1 and J is TRBJ1-3; D not resolved. The CDR3 has 14 residues. Trimming pared 3 bases from V and 3 bases from J, leaving 10 bases between. In germline, CDR1 is SGHRS, CDR2 YFSETQ. CDR3 DNA sequence: TGCGCCAGCAGCTCTTCTGGAGGTGGAAACACCATATATTTT. Translated: CASSSSGGGNTIYF.

The genes are TRBV6-2 or TRBV6-3 and TRBJ2-7; 9 nucleotides line up with TRBD2. CDR3 length: 15 residues. The trim removed 4 bases at V and 9 bases at J, leaving 13 bases unmatched. Per the germline V gene, CDR1 is MNHEY and CDR2 is SVGEGT. The CDR3 is CASSFSPAGGRVQYF. Here the CDR3 DNA reads TGTGCCAGCAGTTTTAGTCCAGCGGGGGGAAGAGTGCAGTACTTC.

The chain has TRBV12-3 or TRBV12-4 and TRBJ2-1; D is unresolved. Trimming took 3 bases from V and 5 from J, leaving 5 bases between them. This CDR3 is 12 amino acids long. The CDR3 sequence: CASSFANNEQFF. CDR3 nucleotide sequence: TGTGCCAGCAGTTTCGCCAACAATGAGCAGTTCTTC.

The V and J genes are TRBV5-4 and TRBJ1-2; no reliable D call. Between the trimmed V and J ends, which lost 4 bases and 4 bases, there was a span of 14 bases. Germline V lookup: CDR1 SGHNT, CDR2 YYREEE (reference sequence). This CDR3 comprises 14 residues. Here the CDR3 reads CASSRRGSPYGYTF. The CDR3 DNA reads as TGTGCCAGCAGCAGACGAGGGTCGCCCTATGGCTACACCTTC.

The chain joins TRBV30 to TRBJ1-1, with TRBD1 identical over 11 bases. The CDR3 runs to 12 residues. V shed 2 bases, J shed 11 bases, and the junction held 4 bases outside the gene matches. Germline lookup yields CDR1 GTSNPN and CDR2 SVGIG (reference sequence). CDR3 nucleotide sequence: TGTGCCTGGAGTATCGGACAGGGGGCCGCTTTCTTT. This gives the protein CAWSIGQGAAFF.

The V call is TRBV7-9, the J call TRBJ1-5, with TRBD1 identical over 8 bases. From germline, CDR1 is SEHNR and CDR2 FQNEAQ (reference sequence). The length of the CDR3 is 15 residues. Trimming took 1 base from V and 6 from J; bases not matched to a gene: 5. The CDR3 reads CASSLGPRGRQPQHF. The CDR3 nucleotides read TGTGCCAGCAGCTTAGGACCCAGGGGGCGTCAGCCCCAGCATTTT.

The sample holds a few counts of this clone. V and J are TRBV18 and TRBJ1-1, with D possibly TRBD1 on 5 matching bases. This CDR3 has 16 amino acids. With 4 bases removed from V and 4 bases from J, the gap between germline ends came to 19 bases. The germline gives CDR1 KGHSH, CDR2 LQKENI. The CDR3 loop reads CASSRGTGKASTEAFF. The CDR3 nucleotides read TGTGCCAGCTCACGAGGGACGGGAAAGGCGAGCACTGAAGCTTTCTTT.

The V call is TRBV29-1, the J call TRBJ1-2; tentatively, D is TRBD1 (5 bases). Trimming shortened V by 0 bases and J by 6 bases, and 11 bases separated the two germline ends. Germline-derived CDR1 and CDR2 are SQVTM and ANQGSEA. The CDR3 sequence is 13 residues long. In DNA, the CDR3 is TGCAGCGTTGAAGATGGGGCCTGGCATGGCTACACCTTC. The encoded protein is CSVEDGAWHGYTF.

The genes are TRBV15 and TRBJ1-5, with TRBD1 identical over 7 bases. This CDR3 is 15 amino acids long. CDR1 is LNHNV, CDR2 YYDKDF, per germline (reference sequence). The junction had 2 bases not matched to a gene; V was cut back by 3 bases and J by 0 bases. The CDR3 coding sequence is TGTGCCACCAGCAGGGGACAGAATAGCAATCAGCCCCAGCATTTT. Protein sequence: CATSRGQNSNQPQHF.

The chain couples TRBV20-1 to TRBJ1-1; D may be TRBD1 (5 bases). Trimming removed 3 bases at V and 5 bases at J, with 16 bases between. Per germline, CDR1 DFQATT and CDR2 SNEGSKA (reference sequence). This CDR3 region has 14 residues. CDR3: CSASLTRGKTEAFF. DNA for the CDR3: TGCAGTGCTAGTTTAACGAGGGGAAAGACTGAAGCTTTCTTT.

The chain is built from TRBV28 and TRBJ2-1; 11 positions agree with TRBD2. The germline CDR1 and CDR2 sequences are MDHEN and SYDVKM. This CDR3 spans 17 amino acids. The V segment lost 6 bases and the J segment 0 bases; nucleotides outside the gene matches: 7. The CDR3 DNA follows: TGTGCCAGCAGCGGAACTAGCGGGAGTATCTCCTACAATGAGCAGTTCTTC. Its translation is CASSGTSGSISYNEQFF.

The rearrangement uses TRBV19 and TRBJ1-1, with D unresolved. V shed 5 bases and J shed 5 bases, with 12 bases lying between them. The germline CDR1 and CDR2 sequences are LNHDA and SQIVND (reference sequence). The CDR3 has 13 residues. The CDR3 DNA is TGTGCCAGTAGTGAGGGTGGGAGAACTGAAGCTTTCTTT. This translates into CASSEGGRTEAFF.

V gene TRBV27 combines with J gene TRBJ1-2; TRBD1 agrees at 12 bases. The ends lost 4 bases at V and 7 bases at J; junction bases unmatched: 7. CDR1 is MNHEY, CDR2 SMNVEV, per germline (reference sequence). The CDR3 runs 15 residues. The CDR3: CASSSQGQGALGYTF. The CDR3 DNA reads TGTGCCAGCAGTTCTCAGGGACAGGGGGCGCTTGGCTACACCTTC.

This clone has only one observation. The CDR3 region is CASSEGGRYGYTF. CDR3 coding DNA: TGTGCCAGCAGTGAGGGAGGGCGCTATGGCTACACCTTC. The genes are TRBV6-1 and TRBJ1-2; D not certain. Germline V gene sequence: CDR1 MNHNS, CDR2 SASEGT. The CDR3 runs 13 residues. V was shortened by 3 bases and J by 4 bases, with 9 bases between the two germline ends.

CDR3 loop: CASSQNTGELFF. The CDR3 DNA sequence: TGTGCCAGCAGTCAGAACACCGGGGAGCTGTTTTTT. The chain has TRBV2 and TRBJ2-2, with no clear D. The germline V gene has CDR1 SNHLY and CDR2 FYNNEI. The CDR3 totals 12 residues. Trimming took off 5 bases at V and 1 base at J, with 2 bases between the two ends.

The count of this clone is one. The V call is TRBV19, the J call TRBJ1-5; D ambiguous. Per the germline V gene, CDR1 is LNHDA and CDR2 is SQIVND (reference sequence). The ends were cut back, 7 bases at V and 0 bases at J, with 13 bases in the middle. The CDR3 extends over 15 amino acids. CDR3 nucleotides: TGTGCCAGTAACGGGGAACCATATAGCAATCAGCCCCAGCATTTT. Translated, it gives CASNGEPYSNQPQHF.

This chain links TRBV7-9 with TRBJ1-5; perhaps TRBD1 as D (5 bases). The CDR3 runs 13 residues. Looked up from germline, CDR1 is SEHNR and CDR2 is FQNEAQ (reference sequence). Trimming stripped 6 bases from V and 4 bases from J, with 10 bases between. CDR3 amino acids: CASSFDRNQPQHF. In DNA, the CDR3 is TGTGCCAGCAGTTTTGACAGAAATCAGCCCCAGCATTTT.

V is TRBV6-5 and J is TRBJ1-4; D possibly corresponds to TRBD1 (6 bases). Germline V gene sequence: CDR1 MNHEY, CDR2 SVGAGI. The V end lost 5 bases, the J end lost 5 bases, and 15 bases lay between the germline ends. This CDR3 is built from 15 residues. This CDR3 reads CASSTLQGLNEKLFF. The CDR3 bases are TGTGCCAGCAGTACCCTACAGGGCCTGAATGAAAAACTGTTTTTT.

The genes are TRBV6-5 and TRBJ1-1; D is undetermined. Trimming pared 0 bases from V and 6 bases from J, leaving 8 bases between. This CDR3 region has 13 residues. Germline CDR1 and CDR2: MNHEY and SVGAGI. The DNA for the CDR3 is TGTGCCAGCAGTTACTCGAGGGCGTCTGAAGCTTTCTTT. This codes for CASSYSRASEAFF.

The CDR3 is CASSLAPSGSNEQFF. The DNA of the CDR3 is TGCGCCAGCAGCTTGGCACCTAGCGGGTCCAATGAGCAGTTCTTC. The genes are TRBV5-1 and TRBJ2-1; the match to TRBD2 covers 8 bases. J lost 6 bases, V lost 0 bases, and 5 bases had no gene match. The germline CDR1 and CDR2 sequences are SGHRS and YFSETQ. This CDR3 region has 15 residues.

The V call is TRBV6-5, the J call TRBJ1-1; the match to TRBD1 covers 7 bases. V was clipped by 6 bases and J by 5 bases; unmatched bases: 12. The CDR3 sequence is 15 residues long. The germline CDR1 and CDR2 sequences are MNHEY and SVGAGI. The CDR3 protein is CASSLYRGGETEAFF. The CDR3 DNA follows: TGTGCCAGCAGCCTATACAGGGGTGGGGAAACTGAAGCTTTCTTT.

This chain joins TRBV3-1 (or the pseudogene TRBV3-2) and TRBJ2-3; no firm D call. This CDR3 comprises 12 residues. Germline V gene sequence: CDR1 LGHDT, CDR2 YNNKEL (reference sequence). Deletions cut 1 base from V and 4 bases from J, with 3 bases between. CDR3 sequence (DNA): TGTGCCAGCAGCCAAGTCTCAGATACGCAGTATTTT. This encodes CASSQVSDTQYF.

V gene TRBV5-6 combines with J gene TRBJ2-7, with 9 positions matching TRBD1. This CDR3 has 14 amino acids. The V segment lost 2 bases and the J segment 4 bases; nucleotides outside the gene matches: 4. Germline CDR1 is SGHDT and CDR2 is YYEEEE. CDR3 amino acids: CASSLGGQGYEQYF. The CDR3 region has the DNA TGTGCCAGCAGCTTAGGGGGACAGGGATACGAGCAGTACTTC.

This clone has just a few counts. The chain has TRBV11-2 and TRBJ1-3; D gene ambiguous. V lost 4 bases and J lost 3, with 7 bases in between. This CDR3 has 13 residues. Germline CDR1 reads SGHAT; CDR2 reads FQNNGV. The CDR3 DNA is TGTGCCAGCAGCTCAATGGTTGGAAACACCATATATTTT. It yields the protein CASSSMVGNTIYF.